Following are 26 T cell receptor beta chains from one sample sequenced in a study of Ad26.COV2.S vaccination and SARS-CoV-2 variants. Treatment here: around 19 received Ad26.COV2.S at low or high dose, single or two shots; 5 received placebo; per-sample allocation not given. Specimens were obtained on day 63 following the first vaccine or placebo injection. TCRdb keeps only in-frame clones here, not all; method: immunoSEQ multiplex PCR. Seen here are hundreds of thousands of clones, about nine tenths observed once, and the top ten hold 6.4%. Sequenced material: peripheral blood, taken in a trial of Ad26.COV2.S vaccine versus placebo. Source of these receptors: a person between 18 and 65 years old who received the Ad26.COV2.S COVID-19 vaccine or a placebo.

The CDR3 here is CASSPGLAGVTDTQYF. CDR3 nucleotide sequence: TGTGCCAGCAGCCCGGGACTAGCGGGGGTCACAGATACGCAGTATTTT. This chain uses TRBV7-3 with TRBJ2-3; 14 bases agree with TRBD2. The CDR3 is 16 amino acids. The germline CDR1 and CDR2 sequences are SGHTA and FQGTGA. The ends lost 5 bases at V and 2 bases at J; junction bases unmatched: 3.

The rearrangement links TRBV7-9 to TRBJ2-7, with a tentative D call TRBD2 (6 bases). CDR1 SEHNR and CDR2 FQNEAQ come from the germline V gene (reference sequence). The germline V and J ends were trimmed by 3 bases and 0 bases, with 12 bases remaining between them. This CDR3 contains 15 residues. The CDR3 DNA reads TGTGCCAGCAGCTTCCTGCGGGGCGACTCCTACGAGCAGTACTTC. It encodes CASSFLRGDSYEQYF. The full variable domain, completed using reference TRBV7-9 and TRBJ2-7, is DTGVSQNPRHKITKRGQNVTFRCDPISEHNRLYWYRQTLGQGPEFLTYFQNEAQLEKSRLLSDRFSAERPKGSFSTLEIQRTEQGDSAMYLCASSFLRGDSYEQYFGPGTRLTVT.

This chain uses TRBV7-3 with TRBJ1-2; possibly TRBD1 for D (6 bases). V shed 5 bases and J shed 1 base, with 20 bases lying between them. The CDR3 is 17 amino acids. CDR1 and CDR2 from the germline V gene are SGHTA and FQGTGA. DNA of the CDR3: TGTGCCAGCAGCCCGGAGGGGAACAGGGACCTTAACTATGGCTACACCTTC. It specifies CASSPEGNRDLNYGYTF.

The V and J genes are TRBV28 and TRBJ1-2; D unclear. The CDR3 has 12 amino acids. Per the germline V gene, CDR1 is MDHEN and CDR2 is SYDVKM. Trimming shortened V by 5 bases and J by 8 bases, and 12 bases separated the two germline ends. For the CDR3, the DNA is TGTGCCAGCAGTACGACCGGAGTGGGCTACACCTTC. Residues: CASSTTGVGYTF.

The V and J genes are TRBV11-2 and TRBJ1-4; the match to TRBD1 covers 8 bases. Trimming cost V 7 bases and J 0 bases; bases outside gene matches: 10. The germline gives CDR1 SGHAT, CDR2 FQNNGV. CDR3 length equals 17 residues. The CDR3 loop is CASTLGQAGTTNEKLFF. Here the CDR3 DNA reads TGTGCCAGCACTCTGGGACAGGCAGGCACAACTAATGAAAAACTGTTTTTT.

This chain joins TRBV5-1 and TRBJ1-1, with TRBD1 matching over 8 bases. Germline V gene sequence: CDR1 SGHRS, CDR2 YFSETQ. The junction had 12 bases not matched to a gene; V was cut back by 4 bases and J by 4 bases. The CDR3 is 16 amino acids. CDR3 nucleotide sequence: TGCGCCAGCAGCCAAAGAGGACAGGGTGGTGGCACTGAAGCTTTCTTT. This sequence encodes CASSQRGQGGGTEAFF.

V gene TRBV28 combines with J gene TRBJ2-7; D not certain. The CDR3 sequence is 13 residues long. Germline-derived CDR1 and CDR2 are MDHEN and SYDVKM. V lost 4 bases to trimming and J lost 7 bases, with 14 bases between them. The CDR3 DNA reads as TGTGCCAGCAGTTCGGTGGCCCTCGGGGAGCAGTACTTC. It specifies CASSSVALGEQYF.

The chain combines TRBV10-2 with TRBJ1-1; no definite D call. V was cut by 4 bases and J by 4 bases, with 10 bases left in between. Germline loops: CDR1 WSHSY, CDR2 SAAADI. The CDR3 runs 13 residues. DNA of the CDR3: TGCGCCAGCAGTGCCGGGAGGTCCACTGAAGCTTTCTTT. Translated, it gives CASSAGRSTEAFF.

This chain connects TRBV30 to TRBJ1-2; 7 bases line up with TRBD1. CDR1 is GTSNPN and CDR2 is SVGIG in the germline V gene (reference sequence). Trimming removed 2 bases from V and 1 base from J; junction bases left unmatched: 7. The CDR3 has 15 amino acids. The CDR3 loop reads CAWSPQGRDNYGYTF. The CDR3 region has the DNA TGTGCCTGGAGTCCACAGGGGAGGGATAACTATGGCTACACCTTC.

The chain carries TRBV18 and TRBJ2-2; D ambiguous. The V end lost 1 base, the J end lost 6 bases, and 3 bases lay between the germline ends. Germline CDR1 is KGHSH and CDR2 is LQKENI. This CDR3 comprises 12 residues. The CDR3 DNA reads TGTGCCAGCTCACCACGGGCCGGGGAGCTGTTTTTT. Amino acid sequence: CASSPRAGELFF.

The chain joins TRBV5-6 to TRBJ1-2, with TRBD1 identical over 10 bases. The CDR3 is 14 residues long. The V and J ends lost 0 bases and 4 bases, in that order; junction bases with no gene match: 0. In germline, CDR1 is SGHDT, CDR2 YYEEEE. Written as DNA, the CDR3 is TGTGCCAGCAGCTTGGGACAGGGGGCCTATGGCTACACCTTC. Amino acid sequence: CASSLGQGAYGYTF.

The genes are TRBV28 and TRBJ2-3, with a weak D call TRBD2 (5 bases). Germline V gene lookup returns CDR1 MDHEN and CDR2 SYDVKM. V lost 7 bases, J lost 2 bases, and 28 bases lay in between. The CDR3 spans 19 residues. CDR3 bases: TGTGCCAGCAATTCCGAGGGCGTCCTTGGGCAGCAACTCACAGATACGCAGTATTTT. Protein: CASNSEGVLGQQLTDTQYF. Full variable domain (rest looked up from reference TRBV28 and TRBJ2-3): DVKVTQSSRYLVKRTGEKVFLECVQDMDHENMFWYRQDPGLGLRLIYFSYDVKMKEKGDIPEGYSVSREKKERFSLILESASTNQTSMYLCASNSEGVLGQQLTDTQYFGPGTRLTVL.

This rearrangement joins TRBV29-1 to TRBJ2-3; 9 positions match TRBD1. The CDR3 runs to 13 residues. The V and J ends lost 3 bases and 5 bases, in that order; junction bases with no gene match: 3. Per the germline V gene, CDR1 is SQVTM and CDR2 is ANQGSEA. The CDR3 DNA is TGCAGCGTTGAGGGACAGGGTGGAGATACGCAGTATTTT. Protein sequence: CSVEGQGGDTQYF.

The chain recombines TRBV19 with TRBJ1-5, with D perhaps matching TRBD1 (6 bases). Germline values: CDR1 LNHDA, CDR2 SQIVND (reference sequence). This CDR3 is 15 amino acids long. The V end lost 10 bases, the J end lost 2 bases, and 18 bases lay between the germline ends. The CDR3 DNA reads as TGTGCCACCGACCAGACCGGGGGCCGCAATCAGCCCCAGCATTTT. The encoded protein is CATDQTGGRNQPQHF.

The V and J genes are TRBV9 and TRBJ1-4, with 7 bases that match TRBD1. Germline lookup yields CDR1 SGDLS and CDR2 YYNGEE. The V segment lost 0 bases and the J segment 8 bases; nucleotides outside the gene matches: 7. This CDR3 spans 15 amino acids. CDR3 in DNA: TGTGCCAGCAGCGTAGACAGGACAGGTCAGGAAAAACTGTTTTTT. Protein product: CASSVDRTGQEKLFF.

The genes are TRBV5-1 and TRBJ2-6; no clear D gene. Deletions cut 0 bases from V and 0 bases from J, with 13 bases between. Germline V gives CDR1 SGHRS, CDR2 YFSETQ. This CDR3 region has 18 residues. CDR3: CASSLVSGLPSGANVLTF. Here the CDR3 DNA reads TGCGCCAGCAGCTTGGTTAGTGGCCTCCCCTCTGGGGCCAACGTCCTGACTTTC.

The chain joins TRBV10-3 to TRBJ1-2, with 7 bases matching TRBD1. Looked up from germline, CDR1 is ENHRY and CDR2 is SYGVKD. With V trimmed by 3 bases and J by 7 bases, 11 bases remained unmatched. This CDR3 contains 15 residues. The CDR3 bases are TGTGCCATCAGTGACGGTCTACAGGGGACGTTTGGCTACACCTTC. Protein sequence: CAISDGLQGTFGYTF.

The chain joins TRBV6-2 or TRBV6-3 to TRBJ2-2; no firm D call. CDR3 length: 17 residues. Germline V gene sequence: CDR1 MNHEY, CDR2 SVGEGT. Trimming took off 1 base at V and 8 bases at J, with 20 bases between the two ends. This CDR3 is CASSYWPGRGGEGELFF. Written as DNA, the CDR3 is TGTGCCAGCAGTTACTGGCCTGGTCGCGGCGGTGAAGGGGAGCTGTTTTTT.

The V and J genes are TRBV21-1 and TRBJ1-1. TRBV21-1 is a listed pseudogene. This CDR3 contains 17 residues. CDR3 amino acids: CASSKVAATVMNTEAFF. CDR3 nucleotide sequence: TGTGCCAGCAGCAAAGTTGCGGCTACGGTGATGAACACTGAAGCTTTCTTT.

The chain links TRBV9 to TRBJ2-2, with 8 nucleotides matching TRBD2. Germline CDR1 and CDR2: SGDLS and YYNGEE. Trimming cost V 7 bases and J 1 base; bases outside gene matches: 6. This CDR3 contains 15 residues. The chain's CDR3 is CASARSGKNTGELFF. The CDR3 nucleotides are TGTGCCAGCGCCCGTAGCGGGAAGAACACCGGGGAGCTGTTTTTT. The full variable domain, its missing parts supplied by reference TRBV9 and TRBJ2-2, is DSGVTQTPKHLITATGQRVTLRCSPRSGDLSVYWYQQSLDQGLQFLIQYYNGEERAKGNILERFSAQQFPDLHSELNLSSLELGDSALYFCASARSGKNTGELFFGEGSRLTVL.

The chain joins TRBV5-4 to TRBJ2-7; TRBD1 aligns across 7 bases. Germline values: CDR1 SGHNT, CDR2 YYREEE (reference sequence). The ends lost 3 bases at V and 6 bases at J; junction bases unmatched: 9. This CDR3 region has 14 residues. As DNA, the CDR3 is TGTGCCAGCAGCTCCCGGGACAGTTCGTCCGAGCAGTACTTC. It yields the protein CASSSRDSSSEQYF. Full variable domain (remainder filled in from reference TRBV5-4 and TRBJ2-7): ETGVTQSPTHLIKTRGQQVTLRCSSQSGHNTVSWYQQALGQGPQFIFQYYREEENGRGNFPPRFSGLQFPNYSSELNVNALELDDSALYLCASSSRDSSSEQYFGPGTRLTVT.

The chain combines TRBV28 with TRBJ1-3, with TRBD1 as a possible D gene (6 bases). The CDR3 has 14 residues. The V gene's germline CDR1 is MDHEN and CDR2 SYDVKM. V was clipped by 3 bases and J by 4 bases, with 10 bases between them. CDR3: CASSLQGSGNTIYF. CDR3 bases: TGTGCCAGCAGTTTGCAGGGGTCGGGAAACACCATATATTTT.

The chain recombines TRBV10-3 with TRBJ1-6; 7 bases are a match to TRBD1. Germline-derived CDR1 and CDR2 are ENHRY and SYGVKD. V trimming: 4 bases; J trimming: 7 bases; junction bases outside the gene matches: 4. There are 14 residues in the CDR3. The DNA of the CDR3 is TGTGCCATCAGTGGGGGGACAGCAAATTCACCCCTCCACTTT. Its protein is CAISGGTANSPLHF.

The chain carries TRBV19 and TRBJ2-7, with TRBD1 matching over 9 bases. Germline-derived CDR1 and CDR2 are LNHDA and SQIVND (reference sequence). The junction had 14 bases not matched to a gene; V was cut back by 10 bases and J by 1 base. This CDR3 contains 16 residues. CDR3 nucleotides: TGTGCCACTCAAAGGGAAACCGGGACAGGGTCCTACGAGCAGTACTTC. It is translated as CATQRETGTGSYEQYF.

The chain employs TRBV14 and TRBJ1-5; D call uncertain. Trimming removed 1 base at V and 3 bases at J, with 4 bases between. From germline, CDR1 is SGHDN and CDR2 FVKESK. The CDR3 sequence is 13 residues long. DNA for the CDR3: TGTGCCAGCAGCCAAGTCCCCAATCAGCCCCAGCATTTT. Its translation: CASSQVPNQPQHF.

The J gene is TRBJ1-1, the V gene TRBV7-8; 7 bases are a match to TRBD1. V shed 6 bases and J 2 bases; nucleotides not matched to a gene: 6. This CDR3 is built from 14 residues. Germline V CDR1 and CDR2: SGHVS, FQNEAQ. The CDR3 region has the DNA TGTGCCAGCAGGGGGGGACAGACAAACACTGAAGCTTTCTTT. It translates to CASRGGQTNTEAFF.